The rows below give T cell receptor beta chains drawn from one sample of a study of blood T cell repertoires in COVID-19. TCRdb's copy holds only in-frame clones and misses some; the assay was immunoSEQ multiplex PCR. The table shows more than 60,000 clones, with more than 75% occurring only once. The sample comprised peripheral blood. The receptors come from a woman aged 80 or over with acute or convalescent COVID-19. The CDR3 runs from the conserved cysteine through the conserved F or W. A D gene is named only where the DNA matches it firmly. Rows may omit the clone size; those that give it use once, few, many or a size class.

>TRBV6-5|TRBJ2-7|TRBD2|.
TGTGCCAGCAGTTTTTACGGGAGGGACGAGCAGTACTTC
CASSFYGRDEQYF
>TRBV6-1|TRBJ2-3|.|.
TGTGCCAGCAGTGAAGGAGGGAGGTTCACAGATACGCAGTATTTT
CASSEGGRFTDTQYF
>TRBV27|TRBJ2-7|.|.
TGTGCCAGCAGTCCCGTGGTAGGACAGACCTACGAGCAGTACTTC
CASSPVVGQTYEQYF
>TRBV9|TRBJ1-2|TRBD1|.
TGTGCCAGCAGCGTGGGCAGGGGGTATGGCTACACCTTC
CASSVGRGYGYTF
>TRBV7-2|TRBJ2-2|.|.
TGTGCCAGCAGCTCGTCCCTGGAGGAATTCGGGGAGCTGTTTTTT
CASSSSLEEFGELFF
>TRBV7-2|TRBJ1-2|TRBD1|.
TGTGCCAGCAGCGGCAGCATCAGGGGGCGAGGCTATGGCTACACCTTC
CASSGSIRGRGYGYTF
>TRBV6-4|TRBJ1-1|TRBD1|.
TGTGCCAGCAGGAGACAGGGGGGGCCCCTGGGTGAAGCTTTCTTT
CASRRQGGPLGEAFF
>TRBV30|TRBJ2-7|TRBD1|once
TGTGCCTGGGGGACAGGGGGCAACGAGCAGTACTTC
CAWGTGGNEQYF
>TRBV5-1|TRBJ2-3|.|.
TGCGCCAGCAGCTTGGGGGGCTTCACAGATACGCAGTATTTT
CASSLGGFTDTQYF
>TRBV7-2|TRBJ1-1|.|.
TGTGCCAGCAGCTTAGATGGGGCCGGGACTGAAGCTTTCTTT
CASSLDGAGTEAFF
>TRBV9|TRBJ2-1|TRBD2|few
TGTGCCAGCAGCGTGACTAGCGGGAGCTGGCAGTTCTTC
CASSVTSGSWQFF
>TRBV19|TRBJ1-1|.|once
TGTGCCAGTAGTATAGAAGCAGGGCGGACTGAAGCTTTCTTT
CASSIEAGRTEAFF
>TRBV24-1|TRBJ2-7|TRBD1|.
TGTGCCCCCCGACAGGGAGCCTACGAGCAGTACTTC
CAPRQGAYEQYF
>TRBV3-1/TRBV3-2|TRBJ1-1|TRBD1|.
TGTGCCAGCAGCCACCTGACAGGGAGGACTGAAGCTTTCTTT
CASSHLTGRTEAFF
>TRBV5-4|TRBJ1-1|TRBD1|.
TGTGCCAGCAGCAAGCCAGGGGGGCTCCACACTGAAGCTTTCTTT
CASSKPGGLHTEAFF